The next 5 T cell receptor beta chains were all read from a single sample in a study of T-cell reconstitution after alpha-beta-depleted transplantation in children. TCRbeta library construction was performed incorporating unique molecular identifiers. TCRdb re-analysed the PCR reads in MiXCR, keeping a single row per CDR3 protein. The table lists 250,000 to 300,000 distinct CDR3 sequences, 9.5% to 10% of them singletons. Sample: PBMCs from the stem cell graft donor, taken from the stem cell graft. Receptors originate from a human donor who donated a stem cell graft to a child with SCID.

The V gene is TRBV3-1, the J gene TRBJ2-7; D unclear. Germline loops: CDR1 LGHDT, CDR2 YNNKEL (reference sequence). Trimming shortened V by 1 base and J by 3 bases, and 13 bases separated the two germline ends. This CDR3 spans 15 amino acids. The CDR3 DNA reads as TGTGCCAGCAGCCAAGCATGGAGTTACGACTACGAGCAGTACTTC. Its translation is CASSQAWSYDYEQYF.

This clonotype was counted many times. The chain joins TRBV10-2 to TRBJ2-2; TRBD1 aligns across 9 bases. The germline V gene encodes CDR1 WSHSY and CDR2 SAAADI. Trimming took 4 bases from V and 2 from J; bases not matched to a gene: 2. The CDR3 extends over 15 amino acids. The CDR3 DNA reads TGCGCCAGCAGTGCGGGACAGGGTAACACCGGGGAGCTGTTTTTT. Its protein is CASSAGQGNTGELFF.

This clonotype has only a few counts. This chain joins TRBV7-9 and TRBJ2-7; D is perhaps TRBD2 (6 bases). Trimming removed 5 bases from V and 2 bases from J, with 16 bases in between. CDR1 is SEHNR and CDR2 is FQNEAQ in the germline V gene (reference sequence). The CDR3 is 15 amino acids. CDR3 loop: CASSTEGTAPYEQYF. Here the CDR3 DNA reads TGTGCCAGCAGCACGGAAGGGACTGCCCCCTACGAGCAGTACTTC.

There are many counts of this clonotype. The V call is TRBV3-1, the J call TRBJ2-3; TRBD2 agrees at 9 bases. The CDR3 loop spans 15 amino acids. From germline, CDR1 is LGHDT and CDR2 YNNKEL (reference sequence). V lost 1 base, J lost 8 bases, and 7 bases stayed unmatched. The DNA for the CDR3 is TGTGCCAGCAGCCAAGTAGGCGGGGGGGCATCTACGCAGTATTTT. Protein sequence: CASSQVGGGASTQYF.

This clonotype was counted a few times. V and J are TRBV6-2 or TRBV6-3 and TRBJ2-7, with D hard to call. CDR3 length: 13 amino acids. Trimming took 6 bases from V and 0 from J, leaving 9 bases between them. Germline V gene lookup returns CDR1 MNHEY and CDR2 SVGEGT. The CDR3 is CASRTGPSYEQYF. CDR3 nucleotide sequence: TGTGCCAGCAGAACCGGGCCCTCCTACGAGCAGTACTTC.